This T cell receptor beta chain was sequenced during a study of T-cell memory formation after mild COVID-19. With respect to this clonotype: As yet, its antigen is unknown.

Study-wide findings and caveats: Contracting clones from day 15 to 85 showed balanced CD4/CD8; later expanders favored CD4+.

TCR alpha and TCR beta cDNA libraries carrying sample barcodes and UMIs were produced by 5'RACE using constant-segment primers. TCRdb ran MiXCR on the 5' RACE reads and lists one entry per CDR3 protein. This sample has 350,000 to 500,000 distinct CDR3 sequences, with 20% to 30% found just once. V lost 10 bases, J lost 5 bases, and 14 bases lay in between. The CDR3 has 12 amino acids. Germline-derived CDR1 and CDR2 are MNHEY and SVGAGI. The rearrangement uses TRBV6-5 and TRBJ1-1; tentative D call: TRBD1 (5 bases). The receptor's source is an adult woman who had mild COVID-19 (a few samples of this study predate the infection). Cell type and time point are not known. The sequenced sample consisted of PBMCs or a T cell subset sorted from them (not recorded which). CDR3 in amino acids: CATRSRGTEAFF. CDR3 DNA: TGTGCCACTAGGAGTAGGGGAACTGAAGCTTTCTTT.